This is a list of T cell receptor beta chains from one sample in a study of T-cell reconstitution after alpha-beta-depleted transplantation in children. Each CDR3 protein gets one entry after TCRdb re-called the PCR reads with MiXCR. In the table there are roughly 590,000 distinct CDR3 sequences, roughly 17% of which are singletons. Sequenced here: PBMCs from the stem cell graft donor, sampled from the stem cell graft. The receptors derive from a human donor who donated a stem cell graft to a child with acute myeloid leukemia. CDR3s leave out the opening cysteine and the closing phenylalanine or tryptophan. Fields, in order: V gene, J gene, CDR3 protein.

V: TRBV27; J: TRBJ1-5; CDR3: ASSLFGRNQPQH
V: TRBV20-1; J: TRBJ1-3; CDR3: SAVREAGNTIY
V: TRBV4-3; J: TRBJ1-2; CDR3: ASSQDRVNYGYT
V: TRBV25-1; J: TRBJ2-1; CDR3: ASSVRTGVSNEQF
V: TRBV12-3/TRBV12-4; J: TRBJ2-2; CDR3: ASSFWGLTGELF
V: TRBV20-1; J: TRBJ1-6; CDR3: SVGPINSPLH
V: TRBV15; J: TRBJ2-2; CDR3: ATGLVTGELF
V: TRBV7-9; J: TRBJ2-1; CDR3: ASSLGGGAREQF
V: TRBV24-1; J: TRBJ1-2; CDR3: ATSDSSTGYYGYT
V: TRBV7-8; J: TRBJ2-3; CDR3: ASSLDGWGSTDTQY
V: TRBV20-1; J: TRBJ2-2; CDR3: SAIRSPGRLGGELF
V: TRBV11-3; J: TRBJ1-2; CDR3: ASSLGQGSVGYT
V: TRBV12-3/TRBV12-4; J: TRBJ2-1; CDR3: ASSLPSGENEQF
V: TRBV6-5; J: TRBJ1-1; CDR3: ASSYTTGAGTEAF
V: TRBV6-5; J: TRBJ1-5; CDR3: ASSYRAGDSNQPQH
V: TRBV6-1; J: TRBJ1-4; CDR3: ASSITGQGEKLF
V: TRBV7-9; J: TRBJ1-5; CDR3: ASSPVTETQPQH
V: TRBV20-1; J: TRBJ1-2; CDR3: SARDGGNYGYT
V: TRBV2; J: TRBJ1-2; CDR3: ASSGQIRGYT
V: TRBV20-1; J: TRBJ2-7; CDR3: SARGLGQPYEQY
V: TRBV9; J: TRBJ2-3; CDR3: ASSVAGGQTDTQY
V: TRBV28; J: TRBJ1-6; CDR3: ASSSPGPNSPLH
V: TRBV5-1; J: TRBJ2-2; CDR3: ASSPDRADTGELF
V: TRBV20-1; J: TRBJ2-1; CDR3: SARPPGQLGKGEQF
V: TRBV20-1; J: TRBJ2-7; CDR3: SARKGEQY
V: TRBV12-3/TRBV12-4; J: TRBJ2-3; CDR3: ASNPTSGGTNTQY
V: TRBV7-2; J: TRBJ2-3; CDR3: ASSLGEGTQY
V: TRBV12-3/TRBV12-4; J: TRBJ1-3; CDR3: ASLRVTGNTIY
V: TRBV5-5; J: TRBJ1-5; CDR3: ASSLRDQPQH
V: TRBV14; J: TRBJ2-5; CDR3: ASSRNPERTQY
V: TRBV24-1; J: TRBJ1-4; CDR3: ATSEAGTMNEKLF
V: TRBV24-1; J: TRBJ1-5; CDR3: ATSDLGGMQPQH
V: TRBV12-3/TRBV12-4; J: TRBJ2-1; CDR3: ASRPPTSGVYNEQF
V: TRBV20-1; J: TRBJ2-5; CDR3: SDNSGGEETQY
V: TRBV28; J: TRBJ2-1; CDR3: ASCSGVPYNEQF
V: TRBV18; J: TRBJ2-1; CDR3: ASLQGNSEQF
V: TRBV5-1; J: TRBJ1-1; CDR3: ASSLEIGYMNTEAF
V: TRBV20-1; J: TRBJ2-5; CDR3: SASRGNQETQY
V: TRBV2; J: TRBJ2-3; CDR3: ASSPQQSSTDTQY
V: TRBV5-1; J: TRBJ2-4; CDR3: ASSLTYGNIQY
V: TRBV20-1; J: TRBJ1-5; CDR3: SASNPNGINQPQH
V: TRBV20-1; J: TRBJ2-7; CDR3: SAPDRASYEQY